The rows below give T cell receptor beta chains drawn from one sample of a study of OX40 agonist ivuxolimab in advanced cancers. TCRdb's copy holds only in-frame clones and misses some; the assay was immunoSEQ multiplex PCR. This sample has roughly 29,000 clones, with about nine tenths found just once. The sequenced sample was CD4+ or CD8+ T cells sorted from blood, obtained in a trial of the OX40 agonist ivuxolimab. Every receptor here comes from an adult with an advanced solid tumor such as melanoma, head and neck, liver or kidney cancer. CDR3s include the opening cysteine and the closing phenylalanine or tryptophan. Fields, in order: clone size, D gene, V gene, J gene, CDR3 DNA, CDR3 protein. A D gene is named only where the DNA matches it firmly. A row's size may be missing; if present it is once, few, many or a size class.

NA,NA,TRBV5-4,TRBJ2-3,TGTGCCAGCAGCTTGGAGGGGGGCTTTAGAACAGATACGCAGTATTTT,CASSLEGGFRTDTQYF
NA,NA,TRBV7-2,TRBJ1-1,TGTGCCAGCAGCTCACGCTCCATGAACACTGAAGCTTTCTTT,CASSSRSMNTEAFF
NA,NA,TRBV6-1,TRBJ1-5,TGTGCCAGCACCGATTGGACGGCAAGCAATCAGCCCCAGCATTTT,CASTDWTASNQPQHF
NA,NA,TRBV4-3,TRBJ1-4,TGCGCCAGCAGCCAAGATAGGACAGCTGAAAAACTGTTTTTT,CASSQDRTAEKLFF
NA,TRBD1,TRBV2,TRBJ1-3,TGTGCCAGCAGTGTTGGTTATTCCCCAGGACAGGTCCACATATATTTT,CASSVGYSPGQVHIYF
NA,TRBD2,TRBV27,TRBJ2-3,TGTGCCAGCAGTTTTCCGGGACTAGCGGGAGTAATTAACACAGATACGCAGTATTTT,CASSFPGLAGVINTDTQYF
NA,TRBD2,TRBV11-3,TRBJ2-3,TGTGCCAGCAGCTTAGAGGTACTAGCGGGAGGGAGGGATACGCAGTATTTT,CASSLEVLAGGRDTQYF
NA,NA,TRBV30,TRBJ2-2,TGTGCCTGGAGCGACCCTTTTACGACGAGCGGGGAGCTGTTTTTT,CAWSDPFTTSGELFF
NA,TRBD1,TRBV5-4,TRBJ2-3,TGTGCCAGCAGCTTGGGTTCCGGGACAGGGGGTTCAGATACGCAGTATTTT,CASSLGSGTGGSDTQYF
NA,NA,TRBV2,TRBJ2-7,TGTGCCAGCAGGGAGGCCGGGGTCGAGCAGTACTTC,CASREAGVEQYF
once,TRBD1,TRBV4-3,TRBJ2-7,TGCGCCAGCAGCCAAGATTTGGGACAGGGTAACTACGAGCAGTACTTC,CASSQDLGQGNYEQYF
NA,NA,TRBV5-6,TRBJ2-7,TGTGCCAGCAGCTTGGACTACGAGCAGTACTTC,CASSLDYEQYF
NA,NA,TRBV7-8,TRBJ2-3,TGTGCCAGCAGCCGTATGGGGACAGATACGCAGTATTTT,CASSRMGTDTQYF